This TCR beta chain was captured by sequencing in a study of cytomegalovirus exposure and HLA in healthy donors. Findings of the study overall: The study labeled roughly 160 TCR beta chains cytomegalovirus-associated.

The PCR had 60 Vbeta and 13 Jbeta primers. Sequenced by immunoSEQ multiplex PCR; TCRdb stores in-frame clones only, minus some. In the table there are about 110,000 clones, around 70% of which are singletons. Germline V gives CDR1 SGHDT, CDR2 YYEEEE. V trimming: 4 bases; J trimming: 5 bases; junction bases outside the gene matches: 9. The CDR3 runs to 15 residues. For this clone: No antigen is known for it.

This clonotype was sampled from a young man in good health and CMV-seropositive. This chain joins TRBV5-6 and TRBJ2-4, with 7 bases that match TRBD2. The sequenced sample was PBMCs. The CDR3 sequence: CASSPGGVPENIQYF. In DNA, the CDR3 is TGTGCCAGCAGCCCTGGGGGGGTCCCGGAAAACATTCAGTACTTC.